This TCR beta chain is from a study of blood T cell repertoires in COVID-19. This clone was found once. Repertoires were generated with immunoSEQ multiplex PCR, while TCRdb's copy carries only in-frame clones and drops some. The table lists some 200,000 clones, roughly 85% of them singletons, with about 4% in the top ten. The source material was PBMCs or T cells enriched from blood (not recorded which). The TCR originated in a woman aged 40-49 years with acute COVID-19.

CDR3 loop: CASSVSRGPETQYF. In DNA form, the CDR3 reads TGTGCCAGCAGCGTAAGCAGGGGACCAGAGACCCAGTACTTC. The genes are TRBV9 and TRBJ2-5; possible D gene TRBD1, 6 bases. The germline V gene encodes CDR1 SGDLS and CDR2 YYNGEE. V gave up 1 base and J gave up 4 bases, with 11 bases separating them. CDR3 length: 14 amino acids.